This TCR beta chain is drawn from a study of blood T cell repertoires in COVID-19. As for the study in general: Collection of acute and convalescent COVID-19 samples took place in the United States, Italy and Spain. PBMCs, B-cell-depleted T cells, or T cells provided the cDNA or gDNA that made up the material.

This clone came up once. Original handling: Nucleated cell counts were estimated from reference gene primer amplification. Clones were read by immunoSEQ multiplex PCR, and TCRdb kept only the in-frame ones, dropping some. V, J and clone size derive from that table, while D and trimming were established from the DNA sequence. The repertoire holds 120,000 or so clones, with about 87% as singletons. J was trimmed by 9 bases and V by 0 bases; bases with no gene match: 8. Looked up from germline, CDR1 is MNHEY and CDR2 is SVGEGT. CDR3 length: 15 amino acids. This sequence joins TRBV6-2 or TRBV6-3 and TRBJ2-1; 7 bases fit TRBD2. The source is a woman in her 50s with acute or convalescent COVID-19. The sample consisted of peripheral blood. The CDR3: CASSYSGLGSREQFF. CDR3 bases: TGTGCCAGCAGTTACTCTGGACTAGGCTCCCGTGAGCAGTTCTTC.